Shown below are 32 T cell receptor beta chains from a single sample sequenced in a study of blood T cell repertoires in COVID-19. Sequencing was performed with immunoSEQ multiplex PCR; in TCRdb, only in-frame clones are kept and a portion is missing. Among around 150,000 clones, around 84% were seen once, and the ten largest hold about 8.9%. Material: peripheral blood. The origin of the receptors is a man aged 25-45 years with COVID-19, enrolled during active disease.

CDR3 sequence reads: CASVGGTDRFNEKLFF. DNA of the CDR3: TGTGCCAGCGTCGGGGGGACCGACAGGTTTAATGAAAAACTGTTTTTT. The chain has TRBV6-6 and TRBJ1-4; D might be TRBD1 (6 bases). CDR3 length equals 16 residues. Germline V lookup: CDR1 MNHNY, CDR2 SVGAGI (reference sequence). V lost 8 bases and J 4 bases, leaving 20 bases between the germline ends.

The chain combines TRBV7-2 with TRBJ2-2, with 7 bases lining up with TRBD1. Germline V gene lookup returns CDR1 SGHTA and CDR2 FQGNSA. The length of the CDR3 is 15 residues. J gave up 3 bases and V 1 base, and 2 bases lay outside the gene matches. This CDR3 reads CASSLGTGHTGELFF. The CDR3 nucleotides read TGTGCCAGCAGCTTAGGGACAGGCCACACCGGGGAGCTGTTTTTT.

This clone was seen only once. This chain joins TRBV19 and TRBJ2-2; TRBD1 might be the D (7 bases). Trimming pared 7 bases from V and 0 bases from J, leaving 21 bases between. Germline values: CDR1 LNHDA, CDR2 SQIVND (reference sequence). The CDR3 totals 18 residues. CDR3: CASIPAGQMRPNTGELFF. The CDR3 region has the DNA TGTGCCAGTATCCCGGCGGGACAGATGAGGCCGAACACCGGGGAGCTGTTTTTT.

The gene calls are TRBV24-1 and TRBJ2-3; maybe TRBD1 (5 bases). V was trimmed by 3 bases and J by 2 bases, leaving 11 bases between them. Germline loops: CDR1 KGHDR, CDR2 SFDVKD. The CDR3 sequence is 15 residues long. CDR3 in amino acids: CATSDRDSYTDTQYF. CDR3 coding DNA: TGTGCCACCAGTGATCGAGACAGTTACACAGATACGCAGTATTTT.

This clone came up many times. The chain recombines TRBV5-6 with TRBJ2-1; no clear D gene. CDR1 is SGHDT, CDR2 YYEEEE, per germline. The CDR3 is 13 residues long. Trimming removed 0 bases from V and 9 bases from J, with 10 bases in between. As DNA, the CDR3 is TGTGCCAGCAGCTTGGCCGAGGCGGTTGAGCAGTTCTTC. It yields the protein CASSLAEAVEQFF. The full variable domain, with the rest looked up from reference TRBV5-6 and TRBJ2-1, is DAGVTQSPTHLIKTRGQQVTLRCSPKSGHDTVSWYQQALGQGPQFIFQYYEEEERQRGNFPDRFSGHQFPNYSSELNVNALLLGDSALYLCASSLAEAVEQFFGPGTRLTVL.

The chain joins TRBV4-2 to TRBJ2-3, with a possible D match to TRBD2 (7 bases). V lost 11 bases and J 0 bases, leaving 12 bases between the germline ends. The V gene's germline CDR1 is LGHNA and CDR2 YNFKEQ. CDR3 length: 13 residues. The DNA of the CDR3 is TGTGCCGCGGGGGCCCCAAGCACAGATACGCAGTATTTT. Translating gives CAAGAPSTDTQYF.

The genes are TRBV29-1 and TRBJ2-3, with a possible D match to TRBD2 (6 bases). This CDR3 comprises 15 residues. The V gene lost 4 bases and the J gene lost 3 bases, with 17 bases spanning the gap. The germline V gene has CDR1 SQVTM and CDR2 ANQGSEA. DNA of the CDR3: TGCAGCGTTGGGCCCTCCGTGGGAGGAACAGATACGCAGTATTTT. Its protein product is CSVGPSVGGTDTQYF.

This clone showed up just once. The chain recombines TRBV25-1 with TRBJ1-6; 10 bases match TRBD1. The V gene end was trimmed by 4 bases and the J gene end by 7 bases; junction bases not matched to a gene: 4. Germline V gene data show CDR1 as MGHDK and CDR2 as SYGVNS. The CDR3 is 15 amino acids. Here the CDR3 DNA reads TGTGCCAGCAGTGGGGACAGGGGTGTAAATTCACCCCTCCACTTT. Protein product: CASSGDRGVNSPLHF.

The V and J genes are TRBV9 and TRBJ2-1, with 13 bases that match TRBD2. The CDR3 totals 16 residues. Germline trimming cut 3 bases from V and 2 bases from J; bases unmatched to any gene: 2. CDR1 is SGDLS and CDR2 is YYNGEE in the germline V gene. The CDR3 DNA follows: TGTGCCAGCAGCGCTACTAGCGGGGGGGCCTACAATGAGCAGTTCTTC. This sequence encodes CASSATSGGAYNEQFF.

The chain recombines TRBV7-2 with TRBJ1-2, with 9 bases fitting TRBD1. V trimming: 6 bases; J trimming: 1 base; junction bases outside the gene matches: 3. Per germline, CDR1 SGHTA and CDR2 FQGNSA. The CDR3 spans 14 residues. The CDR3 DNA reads TGTGCCAGCAGGGGACAGGGAAATAACTATGGCTACACCTTC. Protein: CASRGQGNNYGYTF.

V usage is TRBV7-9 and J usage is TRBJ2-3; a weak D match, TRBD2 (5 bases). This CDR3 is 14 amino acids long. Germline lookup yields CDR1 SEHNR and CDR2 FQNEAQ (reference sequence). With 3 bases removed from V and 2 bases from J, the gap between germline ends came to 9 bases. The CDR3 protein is CASSLDSDTDTQYF. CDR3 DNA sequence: TGTGCCAGCAGCTTGGACTCAGACACAGATACGCAGTATTTT.

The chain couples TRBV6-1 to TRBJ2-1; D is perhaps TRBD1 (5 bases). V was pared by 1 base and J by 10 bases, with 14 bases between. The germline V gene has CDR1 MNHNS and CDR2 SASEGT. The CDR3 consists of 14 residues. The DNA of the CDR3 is TGTGCCAGCAGTGAAGGAAACAGGCCGAGGGAGCAGTTCTTC. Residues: CASSEGNRPREQFF.

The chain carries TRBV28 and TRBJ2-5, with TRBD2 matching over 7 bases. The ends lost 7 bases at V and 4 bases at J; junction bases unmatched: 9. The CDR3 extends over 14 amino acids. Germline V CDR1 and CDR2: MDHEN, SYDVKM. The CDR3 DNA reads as TGTGCCAGCATGGAAGGCGGGAGTTTAGAGACCCAGTACTTC. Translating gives CASMEGGSLETQYF.

The CDR3 DNA reads TGTGCCAGCAGCTTCAGAGCGGGAGGCTTGGGCTCCTACAATGAGCAGTTCTTC. Its protein is CASSFRAGGLGSYNEQFF. The rearrangement joins TRBV5-5 to TRBJ2-1; 9 nucleotides match TRBD2. The length of the CDR3 is 18 residues. Trimming took 2 bases from V and 0 from J; bases not matched to a gene: 9. CDR1 and CDR2 (germline): SGHKS, YYEKEE (reference sequence).

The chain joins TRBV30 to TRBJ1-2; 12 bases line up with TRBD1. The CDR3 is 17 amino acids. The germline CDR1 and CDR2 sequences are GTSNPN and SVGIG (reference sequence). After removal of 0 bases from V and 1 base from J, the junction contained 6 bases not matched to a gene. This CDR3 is CAWSVRDRGLHNYGYTF. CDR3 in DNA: TGTGCCTGGAGTGTCAGGGACAGGGGGCTTCATAACTATGGCTACACCTTC.

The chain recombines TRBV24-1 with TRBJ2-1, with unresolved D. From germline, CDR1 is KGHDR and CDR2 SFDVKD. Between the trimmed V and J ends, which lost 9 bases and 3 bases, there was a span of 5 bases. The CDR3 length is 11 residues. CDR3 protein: CATEFYNEQFF. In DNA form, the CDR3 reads TGTGCCACCGAGTTCTACAATGAGCAGTTCTTC.

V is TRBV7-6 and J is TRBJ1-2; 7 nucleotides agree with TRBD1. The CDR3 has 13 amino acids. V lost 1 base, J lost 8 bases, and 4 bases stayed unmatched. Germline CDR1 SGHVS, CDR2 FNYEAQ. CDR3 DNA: TGTGCCAGCAGCTTAGAGGGCAGGGGGGGCTACACCTTC. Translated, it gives CASSLEGRGGYTF.

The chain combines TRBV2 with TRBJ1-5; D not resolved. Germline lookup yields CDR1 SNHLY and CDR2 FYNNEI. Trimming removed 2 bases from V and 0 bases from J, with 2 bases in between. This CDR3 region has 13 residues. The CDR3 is CASSERSNQPQHF. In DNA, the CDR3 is TGTGCCAGCAGTGAACGTAGCAATCAGCCCCAGCATTTT.

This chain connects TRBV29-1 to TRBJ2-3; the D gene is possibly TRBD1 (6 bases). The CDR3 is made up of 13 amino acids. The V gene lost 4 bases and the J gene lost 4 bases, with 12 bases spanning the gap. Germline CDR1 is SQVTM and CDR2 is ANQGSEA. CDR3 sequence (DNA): TGCAGCGTTGGTCCCCCAGGGGCAGATACGCAGTATTTT. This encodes CSVGPPGADTQYF.

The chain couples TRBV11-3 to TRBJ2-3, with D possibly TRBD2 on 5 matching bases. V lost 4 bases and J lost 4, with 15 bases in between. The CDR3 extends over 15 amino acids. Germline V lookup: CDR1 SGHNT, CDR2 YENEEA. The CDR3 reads CASSSYRDDSDTQYF. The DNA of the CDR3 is TGTGCCAGCAGCTCGTACCGGGATGATTCAGATACGCAGTATTTT.

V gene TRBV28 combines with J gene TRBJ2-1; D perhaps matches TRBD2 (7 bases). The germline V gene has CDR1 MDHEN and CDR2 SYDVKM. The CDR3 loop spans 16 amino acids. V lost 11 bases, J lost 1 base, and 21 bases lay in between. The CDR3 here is CAAGGALAKSYNEQFF. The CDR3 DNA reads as TGTGCCGCCGGGGGCGCACTAGCGAAATCCTACAATGAGCAGTTCTTC.

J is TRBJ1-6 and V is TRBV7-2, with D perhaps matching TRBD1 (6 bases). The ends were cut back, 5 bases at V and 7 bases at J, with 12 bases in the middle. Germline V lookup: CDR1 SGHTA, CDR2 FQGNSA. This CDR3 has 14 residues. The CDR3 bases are TGTGCCAGCAGCACGGACAGCCCGAATTCACCCCTCCACTTT. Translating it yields CASSTDSPNSPLHF.

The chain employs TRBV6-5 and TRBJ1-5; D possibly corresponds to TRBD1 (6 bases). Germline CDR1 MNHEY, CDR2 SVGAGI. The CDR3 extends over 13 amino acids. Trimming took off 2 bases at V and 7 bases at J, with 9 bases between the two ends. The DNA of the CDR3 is TGTGCCAGCAGTTACGAACAGGGACAGCCCCAGCATTTT. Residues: CASSYEQGQPQHF.

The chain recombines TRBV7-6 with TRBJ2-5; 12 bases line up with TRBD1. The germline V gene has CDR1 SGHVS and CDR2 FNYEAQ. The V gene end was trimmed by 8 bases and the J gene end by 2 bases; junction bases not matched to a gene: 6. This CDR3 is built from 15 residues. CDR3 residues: CASSRDRGRQETQYF. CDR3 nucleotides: TGTGCCAGCTCGCGGGACAGGGGGCGGCAAGAGACCCAGTACTTC.

In DNA, the CDR3 is TGTGCCAGTAACCAACGGGGGACGGGAGTTGGCTACACCTTC. Its protein product is CASNQRGTGVGYTF. The chain has TRBV19 and TRBJ1-2; TRBD1 is a possible D gene (5 bases). The CDR3 runs to 14 residues. CDR1 and CDR2 from the germline V gene are LNHDA and SQIVND (reference sequence). With 7 bases removed from V and 7 bases from J, the gap between germline ends came to 19 bases.

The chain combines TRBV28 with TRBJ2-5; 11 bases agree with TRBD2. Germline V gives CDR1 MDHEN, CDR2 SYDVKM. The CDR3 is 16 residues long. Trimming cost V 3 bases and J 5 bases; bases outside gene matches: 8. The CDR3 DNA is TGTGCCAGCAGTTTCGAAAGTCTAGCGGGAGGTGAGACCCAGTACTTC. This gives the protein CASSFESLAGGETQYF.

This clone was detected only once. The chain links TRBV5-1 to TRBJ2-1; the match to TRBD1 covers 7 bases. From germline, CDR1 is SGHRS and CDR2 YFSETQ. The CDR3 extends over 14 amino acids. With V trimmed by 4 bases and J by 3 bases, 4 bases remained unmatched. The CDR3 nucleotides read TGCGCCAGCAGCCCCGGACAGGACTACAATGAGCAGTTCTTC. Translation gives CASSPGQDYNEQFF.

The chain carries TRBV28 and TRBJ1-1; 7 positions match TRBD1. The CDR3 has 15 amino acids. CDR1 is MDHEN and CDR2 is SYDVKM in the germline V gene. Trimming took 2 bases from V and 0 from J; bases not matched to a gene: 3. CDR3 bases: TGTGCCAGCAGTTTACGGAGGGGGCTGAACACTGAAGCTTTCTTT. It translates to CASSLRRGLNTEAFF.

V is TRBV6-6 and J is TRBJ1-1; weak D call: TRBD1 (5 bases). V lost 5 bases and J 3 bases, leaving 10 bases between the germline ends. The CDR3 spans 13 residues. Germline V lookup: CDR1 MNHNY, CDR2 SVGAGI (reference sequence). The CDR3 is CASSSPRDTEAFF. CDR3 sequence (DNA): TGTGCCAGCAGTAGCCCCAGGGACACTGAAGCTTTCTTT.

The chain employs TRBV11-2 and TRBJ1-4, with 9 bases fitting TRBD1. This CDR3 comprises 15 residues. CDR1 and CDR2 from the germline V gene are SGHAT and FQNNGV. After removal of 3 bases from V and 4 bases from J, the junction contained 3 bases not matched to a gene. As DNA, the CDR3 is TGTGCCAGCAGCTTTGGGGACAGGGATAATGAAAAACTGTTTTTT. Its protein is CASSFGDRDNEKLFF.

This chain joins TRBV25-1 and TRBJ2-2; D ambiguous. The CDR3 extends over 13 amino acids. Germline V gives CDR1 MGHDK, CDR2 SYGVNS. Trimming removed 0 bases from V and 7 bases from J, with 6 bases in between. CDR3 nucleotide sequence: TGTGCCAGCAGTGAATATACCGGCGGGGAGCTGTTTTTT. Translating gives CASSEYTGGELFF.

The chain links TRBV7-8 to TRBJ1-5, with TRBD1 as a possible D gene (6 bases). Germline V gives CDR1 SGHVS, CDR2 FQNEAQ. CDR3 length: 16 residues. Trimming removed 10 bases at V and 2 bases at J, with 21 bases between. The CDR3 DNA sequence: TGTGCCACGGCCTTCTCAGGGGTAGGAGGCAATCAGCCCCAGCATTTT. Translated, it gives CATAFSGVGGNQPQHF.